This T cell receptor beta chain derives from a study of blood T cell repertoires in COVID-19. Study background: Acute and convalescent COVID-19 specimens originated in the United States, Italy and Spain. T cells, B-cell-depleted T cells, or PBMCs provided the cDNA or gDNA that served as material.

The CDR3 loop spans 12 amino acids. Trimming removed 10 bases from V and 2 bases from J; junction bases left unmatched: 2. Germline CDR1 and CDR2: ENHRY and SYGVKD. Under the authors' procedure: Nucleated cell counts were estimated from reference gene primer amplification. Measured with immunoSEQ multiplex PCR; TCRdb has only the in-frame clones, and not every one. Clone size and the V and J calls come from that table; the DNA yielded D and trimming. The sample comprises under 300,000 clones, roughly four fifths of which are singletons, and roughly 2% rests with the top ten. What was sequenced was peripheral blood. The rearrangement joins TRBV10-3 to TRBJ2-1; 7 bases map to TRBD2. The TCR was taken from a young man who had recovered from COVID-19. Here the CDR3 DNA reads TGTGCCACCGGGGGGACCTACAATGAGCAGTTCTTC. Residues: CATGGTYNEQFF.